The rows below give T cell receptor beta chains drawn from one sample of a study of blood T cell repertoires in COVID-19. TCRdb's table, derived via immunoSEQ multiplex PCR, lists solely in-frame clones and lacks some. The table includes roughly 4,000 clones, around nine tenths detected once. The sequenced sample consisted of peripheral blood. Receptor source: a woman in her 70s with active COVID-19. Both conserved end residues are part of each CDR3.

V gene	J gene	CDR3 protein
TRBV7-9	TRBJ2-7	CASSSTGTSSYEQYF
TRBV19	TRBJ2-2	CASRDHRGDTGELFF
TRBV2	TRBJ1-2	CASRRQVAYGYTF
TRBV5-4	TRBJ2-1	CASSLDRVPEQFF
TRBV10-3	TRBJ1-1	CAISITKEIMNTEAFF
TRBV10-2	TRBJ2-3	CASSELAGGKYF
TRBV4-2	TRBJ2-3	CASSQDPINTDTQYF
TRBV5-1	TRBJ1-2	CASSSSQGYYGYTF
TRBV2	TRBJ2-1	CASKPPGQGAREQFF
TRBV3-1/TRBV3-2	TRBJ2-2	CASSPRGVNTGELFF
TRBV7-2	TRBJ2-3	CASRQRGSGQGPTDTQYF
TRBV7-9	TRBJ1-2	CASSRQDNYGYTF
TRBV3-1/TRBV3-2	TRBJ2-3	CASSPAGETYTDTQYF
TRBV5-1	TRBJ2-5	CASSPGTSGGRVETQYF
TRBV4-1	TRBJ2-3	CASSFRLAGGPGVDTQYF
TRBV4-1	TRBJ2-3	CASSFGQSSTDTQYF
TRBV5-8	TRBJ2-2	CASSSQGRTGELFF
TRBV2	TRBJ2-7	CASSEALRGGAHEQYF
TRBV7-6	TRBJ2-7	CASSPKYRVGGYEQYF